Listed below are T cell receptor beta chains from one sample, sequenced in a study of blood T cells in healthy people across ages. Via MiXCR, TCRdb re-called the 5' RACE reads, giving one row per CDR3 protein. This table has around 650,000 distinct CDR3 sequences, roughly 32% appearing once. Sequenced sample: blood. The receptors derive from an elderly woman in good health. Each CDR3 is given with its conserved first and last residue. Each record gives: J gene, D gene, clone size, V gene, CDR3 protein, CDR3 DNA. A D gene is named only where the DNA matches it firmly. Some rows have no size entry. The others give once, few or many, or a class for an expanded clone.

j_gene: TRBJ2-5; d_gene: TRBD1; abundance: many; v_gene: TRBV5-1; CDR3aa: CASSLGTGGLETQYF; CDR3nt: TGCGCCAGCAGCTTGGGGACAGGGGGCTTGGAGACCCAGTACTTC
j_gene: TRBJ1-6; d_gene: -; abundance: -; v_gene: TRBV27; CDR3aa: CASSLAFNSPLHF; CDR3nt: TGTGCCAGCAGTTTGGCTTTCAATTCACCCCTCCACTTT
j_gene: TRBJ2-7; d_gene: -; abundance: many; v_gene: TRBV7-2; CDR3aa: CASSLRGSWGREQYF; CDR3nt: TGTGCCAGCAGCCTACGGGGGTCCTGGGGGCGCGAGCAGTACTTC
j_gene: TRBJ1-2; d_gene: TRBD1; abundance: few; v_gene: TRBV5-6; CDR3aa: CASSFGDRDGYTF; CDR3nt: TGTGCCAGCAGCTTTGGAGACAGGGATGGCTACACCTTC
j_gene: TRBJ1-4; d_gene: TRBD1; abundance: few; v_gene: TRBV7-9; CDR3aa: CASSLALGQGSEKLFF; CDR3nt: TGTGCCAGCAGCTTAGCCCTGGGACAGGGGAGTGAAAAACTGTTTTTT
j_gene: TRBJ1-2; d_gene: TRBD1; abundance: -; v_gene: TRBV11-2; CDR3aa: CASSSWTGKQGYTF; CDR3nt: TGTGCCAGCAGCTCATGGACAGGGAAGCAGGGCTACACCTTC
j_gene: TRBJ2-7; d_gene: TRBD2; abundance: -; v_gene: TRBV24-1; CDR3aa: CATSTSGESYEQYF; CDR3nt: TGTGCCACCTCGACTAGCGGGGAGTCCTACGAGCAGTACTTC
j_gene: TRBJ2-1; d_gene: TRBD2; abundance: many; v_gene: TRBV29-1; CDR3aa: CSVAGGRSYNEQFF; CDR3nt: TGCAGCGTTGCGGGGGGACGCTCCTACAATGAGCAGTTCTTC
j_gene: TRBJ1-2; d_gene: -; abundance: many; v_gene: TRBV15; CDR3aa: CATSREYGYTF; CDR3nt: TGTGCCACCAGCAGAGAGTATGGCTACACCTTC
j_gene: TRBJ1-1; d_gene: -; abundance: -; v_gene: TRBV2; CDR3aa: CASSEEVVGGMNTEAFF; CDR3nt: TGTGCCAGCAGTGAAGAGGTAGTTGGGGGTATGAACACTGAAGCTTTCTTT
j_gene: TRBJ1-1; d_gene: -; abundance: many; v_gene: TRBV5-1; CDR3aa: CASRRDGTRGTEAFF; CDR3nt: TGCGCCAGCAGAAGGGACGGGACCAGAGGCACTGAAGCTTTCTTT
j_gene: TRBJ2-5; d_gene: TRBD2; abundance: -; v_gene: TRBV5-6; CDR3aa: CTSSRRLAGETQYF; CDR3nt: TGTACCAGCAGCCGCCGACTAGCCGGTGAGACCCAGTACTTC
j_gene: TRBJ2-6; d_gene: TRBD1; abundance: many; v_gene: TRBV12-3/TRBV12-4; CDR3aa: CASSRDRVSGANVLTF; CDR3nt: TGTGCCAGCAGCCGGGACAGGGTCTCTGGGGCCAACGTCCTGACTTTC
j_gene: TRBJ2-7; d_gene: -; abundance: many; v_gene: TRBV2; CDR3aa: CASQRGPNSYEQYF; CDR3nt: TGTGCCAGTCAACGGGGTCCTAATTCCTACGAGCAGTACTTC
j_gene: TRBJ2-7; d_gene: -; abundance: -; v_gene: TRBV5-1; CDR3aa: CASSVDPGGYEQYF; CDR3nt: TGCGCCAGCAGCGTTGACCCCGGAGGCTACGAGCAGTACTTC
j_gene: TRBJ2-5; d_gene: TRBD2; abundance: -; v_gene: TRBV30; CDR3aa: CAWSDLRGGRVQETQYF; CDR3nt: TGTGCCTGGAGTGATCTGCGGGGGGGGAGAGTACAAGAGACCCAGTACTTC
j_gene: TRBJ2-1; d_gene: -; abundance: once; v_gene: TRBV28; CDR3aa: CASRTSDEQFF; CDR3nt: TGTGCCAGCAGGACGAGCGATGAGCAGTTCTTC
j_gene: TRBJ2-7; d_gene: -; abundance: many; v_gene: TRBV20-1; CDR3aa: CSASSQGQDEQYF; CDR3nt: TGCAGTGCTAGTAGCCAGGGTCAGGACGAGCAGTACTTC
j_gene: TRBJ1-2; d_gene: -; abundance: many; v_gene: TRBV12-3/TRBV12-4; CDR3aa: CASSLGILANYGYTF; CDR3nt: TGTGCCAGCAGTTTAGGCATCTTGGCTAACTATGGCTACACCTTC
j_gene: TRBJ2-5; d_gene: -; abundance: -; v_gene: TRBV29-1; CDR3aa: CSVTRTQGAQYF; CDR3nt: TGCAGCGTTACTCGCACCCAAGGGGCCCAGTACTTC
j_gene: TRBJ2-2; d_gene: TRBD2; abundance: -; v_gene: TRBV4-2; CDR3aa: CASSQVRAGVPGELFF; CDR3nt: TGTGCCAGCAGCCAAGTAAGAGCGGGGGTACCCGGGGAGCTGTTTTTT
j_gene: TRBJ2-1; d_gene: -; abundance: -; v_gene: TRBV27; CDR3aa: CASSLVGGGSPSYNEQFF; CDR3nt: TGTGCCAGCAGTTTAGTAGGAGGTGGGTCCCCCTCCTACAATGAGCAGTTCTTC
j_gene: TRBJ1-4; d_gene: -; abundance: -; v_gene: TRBV7-2; CDR3aa: CASSQTNNEKLFF; CDR3nt: TGTGCCAGCAGCCAGACTAATAATGAAAAACTGTTTTTT
j_gene: TRBJ1-5; d_gene: TRBD1; abundance: -; v_gene: TRBV24-1; CDR3aa: CATSDATGRNQPQHF; CDR3nt: TGTGCCACCAGTGATGCGACAGGGCGCAATCAGCCCCAGCATTTT
j_gene: TRBJ1-1; d_gene: -; abundance: many; v_gene: TRBV7-8; CDR3aa: CASKFRVNTEAFF; CDR3nt: TGTGCCAGCAAATTTAGGGTGAACACTGAAGCTTTCTTT
j_gene: TRBJ2-3; d_gene: TRBD2; abundance: many; v_gene: TRBV12-3/TRBV12-4; CDR3aa: CASSKLAGGPTDTQYF; CDR3nt: TGTGCCAGCAGTAAACTAGCGGGGGGGCCCACAGATACGCAGTATTTT
j_gene: TRBJ2-5; d_gene: -; abundance: few; v_gene: TRBV5-1; CDR3aa: CAGSLGAARTQYF; CDR3nt: TGCGCCGGCAGCTTAGGGGCCGCTCGGACCCAGTACTTC
j_gene: TRBJ2-1; d_gene: -; abundance: -; v_gene: TRBV28; CDR3aa: CASSFRDTSMDSYNEQFF; CDR3nt: TGTGCCAGCAGTTTCCGGGACACCTCGATGGACTCCTACAATGAGCAGTTCTTC
j_gene: TRBJ2-6; d_gene: TRBD1; abundance: many; v_gene: TRBV5-1; CDR3aa: CASSLVQGGSGANVLTF; CDR3nt: TGCGCCAGCAGCTTGGTACAGGGGGGCTCTGGGGCCAACGTCCTGACTTTC
j_gene: TRBJ1-1; d_gene: -; abundance: -; v_gene: TRBV4-2; CDR3aa: CASSQDGETEAFF; CDR3nt: TGTGCCAGCAGCCAAGATGGGGAAACCGAAGCTTTCTTT
j_gene: TRBJ2-7; d_gene: TRBD1; abundance: -; v_gene: TRBV20-1; CDR3aa: CSALQGASYEQYF; CDR3nt: TGCAGTGCCCTACAGGGGGCTTCCTACGAGCAGTACTTC
j_gene: TRBJ2-7; d_gene: -; abundance: -; v_gene: TRBV7-2; CDR3aa: CASSLTRDGTYEQYF; CDR3nt: TGTGCCAGCAGCCTAACCCGGGACGGAACCTACGAGCAGTACTTC
j_gene: TRBJ1-1; d_gene: -; abundance: -; v_gene: TRBV4-2; CDR3aa: CASSQEVGQHTGAFF; CDR3nt: TGTGCCAGCAGCCAAGAGGTCGGGCAGCACACTGGAGCTTTCTTT
j_gene: TRBJ2-3; d_gene: -; abundance: many; v_gene: TRBV7-3; CDR3aa: CASSQTGDTQYF; CDR3nt: TGTGCCAGCAGCCAAACAGGAGATACGCAGTATTTT
j_gene: TRBJ2-1; d_gene: -; abundance: -; v_gene: TRBV28; CDR3aa: CASRRDFPGGRQSYNEQFF; CDR3nt: TGTGCCAGCAGGCGGGACTTCCCAGGTGGTCGACAGAGTTACAATGAGCAGTTCTTC
j_gene: TRBJ2-7; d_gene: -; abundance: many; v_gene: TRBV6-1; CDR3aa: CATSAIYEQYF; CDR3nt: TGTGCCACCTCGGCCATATACGAGCAGTACTTC